This TCR beta chain derives from a study of T cells in Graves' hyperthyroidism and ophthalmopathy. Notes on the study in general: Stable hyperthyroidism was told apart from ophthalmopathy by a model built on 13 V-J features. In blood, most of the thyroid clonotypes expanded above 0.001 were also present.

In regard to this clonotype: Its specificity is not known.

Each diagnosis was grounded in clinical symptoms, serum thyroxine and TRAb, thyroid ultrasound, and orbital computed tomography. Out of about 10 ml of fresh peripheral blood came the PBMCs. It was RNA transcripts that yielded the amplified TCR beta CDR3 regions. TCR CDR3 underwent first-round RT-PCR with the HTBI primer set. TCRdb reprocessed the multiplex PCR reads with MiXCR, giving one entry per CDR3 protein. The repertoire holds 350,000 to 400,000 distinct CDR3 sequences, with approximately 15% as singletons. This CDR3 comprises 14 residues. Trimming pared 0 bases from V and 15 bases from J, leaving 21 bases between. Germline lookup yields CDR1 DFQATT and CDR2 SNEGSKA (reference sequence).

The source is a woman in her sixties with Graves' hyperthyroidism. Sequencing was carried out using blood. The chain links TRBV20-1 to TRBJ2-1; weak D call: TRBD1 (5 bases). The CDR3, as DNA: TGCAGTGCTAGAGATGGATTGAGGCAGGGCCATGGGTTCTTC. Encoded protein: CSARDGLRQGHGFF.